This passage covers 19 T cell receptor beta chains from one sample sequenced in a study of shared clonotypes between healthy human individuals. Clones were sequenced by immunoSEQ multiplex PCR, and TCRdb holds only the in-frame ones, with some missing. Among 900,000 to 1,200,000 clones, around three quarters were seen once, and the ten largest hold 0.5% to 0.65%. The sample comprised memory CD4+ T cells from PBMCs. Documented subset: CD45RA-negative fraction. These receptors were obtained from a man younger than 30 in good health. Some clones in this sample may be carry-over from other donors' samples.

The genes are TRBV5-1 and TRBJ2-7, with TRBD1 matching 7 bases. The V and J ends lost 3 bases and 1 base, in that order; junction bases with no gene match: 7. The CDR3 extends over 15 amino acids. CDR1 is SGHRS and CDR2 is YFSETQ in the germline V gene. The CDR3 loop reads CASSSRQGLSYEQYF. CDR3 nucleotide sequence: TGCGCCAGCAGCTCTAGACAGGGCCTGTCCTACGAGCAGTACTTC.

The chain couples TRBV2 to TRBJ2-1; D may correspond to TRBD1 or TRBD2 (5 bases each). Germline-derived CDR1 and CDR2 are SNHLY and FYNNEI. The CDR3 sequence is 15 residues long. The V end was cut by 6 bases, the J end by 7 bases, with 19 bases between. The CDR3 nucleotides read TGTGCCAGCAGGACTATACCGCTTGGGGGTAATGAGCAGTTCTTC. Amino acids: CASRTIPLGGNEQFF.

The sample holds one count of this clone. The V call is TRBV4-1, the J call TRBJ1-2; D may be TRBD1 (5 bases). The CDR3 extends over 16 amino acids. Per the germline V gene, CDR1 is MGHRA and CDR2 is YSYEKL. V shed 4 bases and J shed 3 bases, with 18 bases lying between them. This CDR3 is CASSPTEGYRDYGYTF. DNA for the CDR3: TGCGCCAGCAGCCCGACGGAGGGGTATAGGGACTATGGCTACACCTTC.

The CDR3 protein is CASSRPGQGMETQYF. As DNA, the CDR3 is TGTGCCAGCAGTCGCCCGGGACAGGGGATGGAGACCCAGTACTTC. The chain carries TRBV28 and TRBJ2-5; 10 nucleotides agree with TRBD1. The CDR3 length is 15 residues. After removal of 5 bases from V and 5 bases from J, the junction contained 8 bases not matched to a gene. Germline V lookup: CDR1 MDHEN, CDR2 SYDVKM.

This chain connects TRBV29-1 to TRBJ1-2, with no clear D. CDR1 is SQVTM, CDR2 ANQGSEA, per germline. CDR3 size: 10 residues. V gave up 6 bases and J gave up 8 bases, with 10 bases separating them. The CDR3 DNA follows: TGCAGCGTAGACGGGGAGGGCTACACCTTC. Amino acid sequence: CSVDGEGYTF.

The CDR3 bases are TGTGCCAGCAGCCTACCCAGGACAGGGGGCAGGGAGACCCAGTACTTC. This codes for CASSLPRTGGRETQYF. This chain links TRBV5-6 with TRBJ2-5; TRBD1 agrees at 11 bases. CDR1 SGHDT and CDR2 YYEEEE come from the germline V gene. Germline trimming cut 4 bases from V and 5 bases from J; bases unmatched to any gene: 10. The CDR3 covers 16 residues.

This clone showed up just a few times. The genes are TRBV16 and TRBJ1-1; no clear D. Per germline, CDR1 KGHSY and CDR2 FQNENV. The V gene lost 5 bases and the J gene lost 0 bases, with 7 bases spanning the gap. This CDR3 has 13 residues. The CDR3 region is CASSAQMNTEAFF. The CDR3 region has the DNA TGTGCCAGCAGCGCACAAATGAACACTGAAGCTTTCTTT.

This clone has a count of ten or more. The V and J genes are TRBV5-1 and TRBJ1-5; D might be TRBD1 (5 bases). CDR1 is SGHRS, CDR2 YFSETQ, per germline. CDR3 size: 15 residues. Trimming left V 1 base short and J 3 bases short, with 11 bases between. The chain's CDR3 is CASSLIGANNQPQHF. CDR3 bases: TGCGCCAGCAGCTTGATCGGGGCAAACAATCAGCCCCAGCATTTT.

The chain uses TRBV6-1 and TRBJ2-7; TRBD2 agrees at 10 bases. Germline assignment: CDR1 MNHNS and CDR2 SASEGT. The V and J ends lost 3 bases and 5 bases, in that order; junction bases with no gene match: 10. The CDR3 contains 16 residues. The CDR3 DNA follows: TGTGCCAGCAGTGACGCGGTCCTAGCGGGAGCGCACGAGCAGTACTTC. Translated, it gives CASSDAVLAGAHEQYF.

This clone was detected only once. This chain uses TRBV5-4 with TRBJ2-3, with 9 bases matching TRBD1. The ends lost 7 bases at V and 1 base at J; junction bases unmatched: 4. The CDR3 is 14 amino acids. Germline V gene lookup returns CDR1 SGHNT and CDR2 YYREEE (reference sequence). CDR3 in DNA: TGTGCCAGCGGAACAGGGGGCGGCACAGATACGCAGTATTTT. It codes for CASGTGGGTDTQYF.

V is TRBV11-2 and J is TRBJ2-1; TRBD2 might be the D (6 bases). The germline V and J ends were trimmed by 1 base and 6 bases, with 13 bases remaining between them. CDR1 SGHAT and CDR2 FQNNGV come from the germline V gene. The CDR3 contains 15 residues. CDR3 region: CASSLASQGGNEQFF. The CDR3, as DNA: TGTGCCAGCAGCTTAGCTTCGCAGGGAGGCAATGAGCAGTTCTTC. The full variable domain, completed using reference TRBV11-2 and TRBJ2-1, is EAGVAQSPRYKIIEKRQSVAFWCNPISGHATLYWYQQILGQGPKLLIQFQNNGVVDDSQLPKDRFSAERLKGVDSTLKIQPAKLEDSAVYLCASSLASQGGNEQFFGPGTRLTVL.

CDR3 sequence reads: CASSPRTSGGAEQYF. As DNA, the CDR3 is TGTGCCAGCAGCCCTAGGACTAGCGGGGGCGCCGAGCAGTACTTC. This chain connects TRBV5-4 to TRBJ2-7; TRBD2 matches at 13 bases. Germline V gene lookup returns CDR1 SGHNT and CDR2 YYREEE (reference sequence). The CDR3 is made up of 15 amino acids. The trim removed 4 bases at V and 6 bases at J, leaving 7 bases unmatched.

The chain has TRBV27 and TRBJ2-2; D gene ambiguous. Germline values: CDR1 MNHEY, CDR2 SMNVEV (reference sequence). Trimming took off 2 bases at V and 6 bases at J, with 13 bases between the two ends. The CDR3 has 15 residues. This CDR3 reads CASSLVDGRSGELFF. In DNA, the CDR3 is TGTGCCAGCAGTTTAGTGGACGGTCGGTCCGGGGAGCTGTTTTTT.

This clone came up a few times. The chain is built from TRBV10-3 and TRBJ2-5, with 10 bases that match TRBD1. Per the germline V gene, CDR1 is ENHRY and CDR2 is SYGVKD. The CDR3 totals 13 residues. Trimming at V came to 7 bases and at J to 5 bases, leaving 4 bases not matched to a gene. The CDR3 here is CAITPGQGETQYF. The CDR3 DNA is TGTGCCATCACCCCGGGACAGGGGGAGACCCAGTACTTC.

The V gene is TRBV5-5, the J gene TRBJ2-2; 7 positions match TRBD1. The V segment lost 2 bases and the J segment 7 bases; nucleotides outside the gene matches: 8. This CDR3 spans 15 amino acids. Germline V gives CDR1 SGHKS, CDR2 YYEKEE (reference sequence). The CDR3 DNA reads TGTGCCAGCAGCTTCACGACAGGGCCGATCGGGGAGCTGTTTTTT. It is translated as CASSFTTGPIGELFF.

This clone was seen a handful of times. The V gene is TRBV29-1, the J gene TRBJ2-7; 14 nucleotides match TRBD2. V was clipped by 6 bases and J by 0 bases; unmatched bases: 10. The CDR3 length is 17 residues. Germline CDR1 and CDR2: SQVTM and ANQGSEA. The chain's CDR3 is CSVRLAGGPISSYEQYF. CDR3 DNA sequence: TGCAGCGTGAGACTAGCGGGAGGGCCTATTAGCTCCTACGAGCAGTACTTC.

The chain has TRBV18 and TRBJ2-7, with D tentatively TRBD1 (5 bases). CDR1 and CDR2 from the germline V gene are KGHSH and LQKENI. The length of the CDR3 is 15 residues. V gave up 1 base and J gave up 6 bases, with 16 bases separating them. The CDR3 sequence is CASSPRGQQAREQYF. CDR3 nucleotides: TGTGCCAGCTCACCACGGGGCCAACAGGCTCGCGAGCAGTACTTC.

This chain uses TRBV28 with TRBJ2-3, with D possibly TRBD2 on 6 matching bases. Per the germline V gene, CDR1 is MDHEN and CDR2 is SYDVKM. The CDR3 is 14 residues long. V was trimmed by 6 bases and J by 4 bases, leaving 14 bases between them. CDR3: CASSLGGSADTQYF. CDR3 coding DNA: TGTGCCAGCAGCTTGGGGGGATCCGCAGATACGCAGTATTTT.

The chain uses TRBV28 and TRBJ1-1; 8 bases agree with TRBD1. Trimming at V came to 3 bases and at J to 3 bases, leaving 6 bases not matched to a gene. The CDR3 runs to 15 residues. Germline V CDR1 and CDR2: MDHEN, SYDVKM. The CDR3 reads CASSFGPTGDTEAFF. CDR3 coding DNA: TGTGCCAGCAGTTTTGGACCGACAGGGGACACTGAAGCTTTCTTT.